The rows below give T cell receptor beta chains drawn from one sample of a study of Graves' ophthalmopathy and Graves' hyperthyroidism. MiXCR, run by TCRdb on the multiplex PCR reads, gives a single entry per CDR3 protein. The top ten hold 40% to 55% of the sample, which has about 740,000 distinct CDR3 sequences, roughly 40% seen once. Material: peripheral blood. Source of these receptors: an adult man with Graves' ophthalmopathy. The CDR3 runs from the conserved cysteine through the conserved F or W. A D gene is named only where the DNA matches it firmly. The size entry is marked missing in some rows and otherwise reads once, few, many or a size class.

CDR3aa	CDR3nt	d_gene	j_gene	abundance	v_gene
CASRSTGVRTQYF	TGTGCCAGCAGGTCCACTGGCGTAAGGACCCAGTACTTC	.	TRBJ2-5	many	TRBV12-3/TRBV12-4
CAGIVEQYF	TGTGCCGGGATTGTCGAGCAGTACTTC	.	TRBJ2-7	few	TRBV9
CASSQELRANVLTF	TGTGCCAGCAGCCAGGAGTTGAGGGCCAACGTCCTGACTTTC	.	TRBJ2-6	.	TRBV6-6
CSAYENRVGETQYF	TGCAGTGCTTACGAGAACAGGGTCGGAGAGACCCAGTACTTC	.	TRBJ2-5	.	TRBV20-1
CASSPGDRPLSGYTF	TGTGCCAGCAGCCCTGGGGACAGGCCCCTAAGTGGCTACACCTTC	TRBD1	TRBJ1-2	.	TRBV10-3
CASSDSGQGNTGANVLTF	TGTGCCAGCAGTGATAGTGGACAGGGGAACACCGGGGCCAACGTCCTGACTTTC	TRBD1	TRBJ2-6	.	TRBV25-1
CASSLSRDETQYF	TGTGCCAGCAGCTTGTCCAGAGACGAGACCCAGTACTTC	.	TRBJ2-5	many	TRBV7-9
CATSDRTGTGLTEAFF	TGTGCCACCAGTGATCGAACCGGGACAGGGCTGACTGAAGCTTTCTTT	TRBD1	TRBJ1-1	.	TRBV24-1
CASSQGRAPETQYF	TGTGCCAGCAGCCAAGGCAGGGCACCTGAGACCCAGTACTTC	.	TRBJ2-5	.	TRBV4-2
CASSRNVAAANYGYTF	TGTGCCAGCAGTCGAAACGTGGCCGCAGCAAACTATGGCTACACCTTC	.	TRBJ1-2	.	TRBV7-7
CASTRRQGANTGELFF	TGTGCCAGCACCCGTCGACAGGGGGCGAACACCGGGGAGCTGTTTTTT	TRBD1	TRBJ2-2	.	TRBV25-1
CASTITGGSTEAFF	TGTGCCAGCACTATAACAGGGGGGAGCACTGAAGCTTTCTTT	TRBD1	TRBJ1-1	few	TRBV2
CASTDGGPQPQHF	TGTGCCAGCACCGACGGGGGTCCACAGCCCCAGCATTTT	.	TRBJ1-5	few	TRBV10-3
CAISASRDNYGYEQYF	TGTGCCATCAGTGCCTCCCGGGACAACTATGGCTACGAGCAGTACTTC	.	TRBJ2-7	.	TRBV10-3
CASINSGRHLAFF	TGTGCCAGTATTAATTCCGGGAGGCATTTGGCTTTCTTT	.	TRBJ1-1	.	TRBV19
CSLKGRDEKLFF	TGCAGCTTAAAGGGGAGGGACGAAAAACTGTTTTTT	.	TRBJ1-4	.	TRBV29-1
CASRALGNQPQHF	TGTGCCAGCAGGGCATTGGGGAATCAGCCCCAGCATTTT	.	TRBJ1-5	few	TRBV6-6
CASSVGQGAAGELFF	TGTGCCAGCAGTGTTGGACAGGGGGCAGCCGGGGAGCTGTTTTTT	TRBD1	TRBJ2-2	few	TRBV2
CASSQGGGSTHEQYF	TGTGCCAGCAGCCAAGGAGGCGGGTCCACACACGAGCAGTACTTC	.	TRBJ2-7	once	TRBV14
CASKGQGRNEQYF	TGTGCCAGCAAAGGACAGGGGAGAAACGAGCAGTACTTC	TRBD1	TRBJ2-7	.	TRBV28
CAIREDRGETGYTF	TGTGCCATCAGGGAGGACAGGGGCGAGACTGGCTACACCTTC	TRBD1	TRBJ1-2	many	TRBV10-3
CASSLRGKGNEKLFF	TGTGCCAGCAGCCTTCGGGGGAAGGGTAATGAAAAACTGTTTTTT	.	TRBJ1-4	.	TRBV3-1
CASSHGPDSINTEAFF	TGTGCCAGCAGCCACGGCCCGGACAGCATAAACACTGAAGCTTTCTTT	.	TRBJ1-1	few	TRBV6-5
CASSGGTDGAYEQYF	TGTGCCAGCAGCGGAGGGACTGACGGGGCCTACGAGCAGTACTTC	.	TRBJ2-7	.	TRBV9
CSASRIILEQYF	TGCAGTGCGTCTCGGATTATACTCGAGCAGTACTTC	.	TRBJ2-7	few	TRBV20-1
CASSLATNQPQHF	TGTGCCAGCAGCTTAGCGACAAATCAGCCCCAGCATTTT	.	TRBJ1-5	.	TRBV7-2
CSARSGLALSTGELFF	TGCAGTGCTAGAAGCGGACTAGCGTTGTCCACCGGGGAGCTGTTTTTT	TRBD2	TRBJ2-2	.	TRBV20-1
CSARDIPGGELFF	TGCAGTGCTAGGGACATCCCTGGGGGGGAGCTGTTTTTT	.	TRBJ2-2	few	TRBV20-1
CASSNLDRGPNTEAFF	TGTGCCAGTAGTAATCTGGACAGGGGGCCGAACACTGAAGCTTTCTTT	TRBD1	TRBJ1-1	.	TRBV19
CASSSSGTGDSPLHF	TGTGCCAGCAGCTCCTCCGGGACAGGGGATTCACCCCTCCACTTT	TRBD1	TRBJ1-6	.	TRBV7-9
CASSQRGGGYYGYTF	TGTGCCAGCAGCCAAAGAGGGGGCGGGTATTATGGCTACACCTTC	TRBD1	TRBJ1-2	.	TRBV2
CASSFQGGGNSPLHF	TGTGCCAGCAGTTTCCAGGGAGGAGGCAATTCACCCCTCCACTTT	.	TRBJ1-6	many	TRBV12-3/TRBV12-4
CSLARPEVTEAFF	TGCAGCCTCGCAAGACCGGAGGTCACTGAAGCTTTCTTT	.	TRBJ1-1	.	TRBV20-1
CASSEWDYGYTF	TGTGCCAGCAGTGAATGGGACTATGGCTACACCTTC	.	TRBJ1-2	many	TRBV2
CASSLIRVGGNTIYF	TGTGCCAGCAGCTTAATCAGGGTTGGCGGAAACACCATATATTTT	.	TRBJ1-3	few	TRBV7-3
CASSDLGNTEAFF	TGTGCCAGCAGTGATCTAGGGAACACTGAAGCTTTCTTT	.	TRBJ1-1	many	TRBV2
CAWSGGIRTEAFF	TGTGCCTGGAGTGGGGGGATTCGAACTGAAGCTTTCTTT	.	TRBJ1-1	.	TRBV11-2
CSAYRSGRNEKLFF	TGCAGTGCGTATCGGTCGGGGAGGAATGAAAAACTGTTTTTT	.	TRBJ1-4	few	TRBV20-1
CAWSLSGRNTEAFF	TGTGCCTGGAGTCTGTCTGGGCGGAACACTGAAGCTTTCTTT	.	TRBJ1-1	.	TRBV7-9
CASSSSTGHGYTF	TGTGCCAGCAGTTCCTCAACGGGACATGGCTACACCTTC	.	TRBJ1-2	.	TRBV10-3
CASSQQTGGNYGYTF	TGCGCCAGCAGCCAGCAGACAGGGGGCAACTATGGCTACACCTTC	TRBD1	TRBJ1-2	.	TRBV2
CSARAGQGRNEQYF	TGCAGTGCTAGGGCCGGACAGGGCAGGAACGAGCAGTACTTC	TRBD1	TRBJ2-7	.	TRBV20-1
CASSQGTGIEQFF	TGTGCCAGCAGCCAAGGCACGGGGATAGAGCAGTTCTTC	.	TRBJ2-1	.	TRBV3-1
CASSVETGARAFF	TGTGCCAGCAGTGTAGAGACAGGGGCGAGGGCTTTCTTT	TRBD1	TRBJ1-1	once	TRBV12-3/TRBV12-4
CSSQQVEDTEAFF	TGCAGTTCTCAACAGGTTGAAGACACTGAAGCTTTCTTT	.	TRBJ1-1	.	TRBV20-1
CASSLIFGSNQPQHF	TGTGCCAGCAGTTTAATATTTGGGTCTAATCAGCCCCAGCATTTT	.	TRBJ1-5	.	TRBV24-1
CAISVGGATNEKLFF	TGTGCCATCAGTGTTGGGGGAGCAACTAATGAAAAACTGTTTTTT	.	TRBJ1-4	.	TRBV10-3
CASSQVGDRGYEQYF	TGCGCCAGCAGCCAAGTGGGAGACAGGGGTTACGAGCAGTACTTC	TRBD1	TRBJ2-7	.	TRBV4-3
CASSRSASYEQYF	TGTGCCAGCAGCCGTAGCGCCTCCTACGAGCAGTACTTC	.	TRBJ2-7	.	TRBV19
CASSLAEGSNSPLHF	TGTGCCAGCAGCTTAGCGGAGGGCAGTAATTCACCCCTCCACTTT	.	TRBJ1-6	many	TRBV7-9
CASSTQGIRYEQYF	TGTGCCAGCAGTACTCAGGGGATTCGGTACGAGCAGTACTTC	.	TRBJ2-7	.	TRBV28
CASSFSSKLWTPGEQYF	TGTGCCAGCAGCTTCTCCTCCAAGCTGTGGACGCCGGGCGAGCAGTACTTC	.	TRBJ2-7	.	TRBV11-2
CASSLMVAGNTIYF	TGTGCCAGCAGTTTAATGGTAGCTGGAAACACCATATATTTT	.	TRBJ1-3	few	TRBV12-3/TRBV12-4
CASSLLAGTTAFF	TGTGCCAGCAGCTTACTCGCAGGGACGACAGCTTTCTTT	.	TRBJ1-1	many	TRBV11-2
CASSLAFPNTIYF	TGTGCCAGCAGCTTAGCTTTCCCAAACACCATATATTTT	.	TRBJ1-3	.	TRBV9
CSVRGQGALTQETQYF	TGCAGCGTGAGAGGACAGGGGGCACTTACTCAAGAGACCCAGTACTTC	TRBD1	TRBJ2-5	once	TRBV29-1
CASSSLAGAGTGGTQYF	TGTGCCAGCAGTTCCCTCGCCGGGGCCGGGACTGGGGGGACCCAGTACTTC	.	TRBJ2-5	.	TRBV6-5
CSVDAAYEQYF	TGCAGCGTTGATGCGGCCTACGAGCAGTACTTC	.	TRBJ2-7	many	TRBV29-1
CASSGGQGENQPQHF	TGCGCCAGCAGTGGGGGACAGGGAGAAAATCAGCCCCAGCATTTT	TRBD1	TRBJ1-5	many	TRBV10-1
CASSQDPHRVQATQYF	TGCGCCAGCAGCCAAGACCCCCACCGAGTCCAAGCGACCCAGTACTTC	.	TRBJ2-5	.	TRBV4-3